This T cell receptor (beta chain) came from a study of TIL therapy for anti-PD-1-resistant metastatic lung cancer. The study, taken as a whole, reports: Patients were highly selected, enriched for treatment-naive, never-smoker and oncogene-addicted cases.

The CDR3 covers 11 residues. Trimming shortened V by 8 bases and J by 4 bases, and 6 bases separated the two germline ends. Germline V gene sequence: CDR1 MNHEY, CDR2 SVGAGI. This was the immunoSEQ v3 assay. TCRdb's copy holds only in-frame clones and misses some; the assay was immunoSEQ multiplex PCR. The sample carries tens of thousands of clones, more than 60% recorded once. This clone appeared a few times. Antigen specificity is unknown. The sample's time point: pre-treatment sample, taken before nivolumab and TIL therapy. V and J are TRBV6-5 and TRBJ2-1; D call uncertain. Sequenced material: blood, taken at baseline. The origin of this receptor is a person aged 25-80 years with non-small cell lung cancer. The DNA for the CDR3 is TGTGCCAGCCGCACATACAATGAGCAGTTCTTC. Translating gives CASRTYNEQFF.